The 16 T cell receptor beta chains presented below share a single source sample, sequenced in a study of memory CD4+ T cells and cytomegalovirus serostatus (dated by TCRdb to about 2019). Libraries were built with the immunoSEQ multiplex PCR assay. This immuneACCESS table, as held by TCRdb, lists in-frame sequences with V and J called but not all clones. Of the missing ones, under half trace to an unresolved V gene in checked studies; the others have no known cause. The table for this sample lists approximately 92,000 clones; 80% of them were counted only once. The ten largest clones represent about 3.5% of the sample. Single viable CD3+CD4+CD8-CD45RO+ cells were sorted as memory CD4+ T cells on a FACSAria II. Sequencing input: memory CD4+ T cells from blood. These TCRs come from an adult in good health and CMV-seropositive.

The J gene is TRBJ2-6, the V gene TRBV7-8, with 7 positions matching TRBD1. The germline CDR1 and CDR2 sequences are SGHVS and FQNEAQ. The CDR3 contains 20 residues. Trimming at V came to 5 bases and at J to 2 bases, leaving 18 bases not matched to a gene. The CDR3 nucleotides read TGTGCCAGCAGCGTAGTTAGGGTCCTAAAGGGGGCAACTGGGGCCAACGTCCTGACTTTC. Its translation: CASSVVRVLKGATGANVLTF.

J is TRBJ2-1 and V is TRBV9; D ambiguous. Trimming left V 4 bases short and J 7 bases short, with 21 bases between. The germline V gene encodes CDR1 SGDLS and CDR2 YYNGEE. The CDR3 extends over 16 amino acids. In DNA form, the CDR3 reads TGTGCCAGCAGCCCCTATAGTGGCCGGTCGGTGAATGAGCAGTTCTTC. Translated, it gives CASSPYSGRSVNEQFF.

The rearrangement joins TRBV4-1 to TRBJ1-4, with TRBD1 as a possible D gene (5 bases). Germline CDR1 and CDR2: MGHRA and YSYEKL. Trimming stripped 0 bases from V and 7 bases from J, with 12 bases between. This CDR3 spans 15 amino acids. The CDR3 reads CASSQDGLGGEKLFF. Written as DNA, the CDR3 is TGCGCCAGCAGCCAAGACGGACTCGGGGGTGAAAAACTGTTTTTT.

The rearrangement uses TRBV2 and TRBJ2-1; no definite D call. Looked up from germline, CDR1 is SNHLY and CDR2 is FYNNEI. The CDR3 spans 14 residues. The CDR3 bases are TGTGCAAGCCTCATGGCTCCCTCCTACAATGAGCAGTTCTTC. Protein: CASLMAPSYNEQFF.

This clone was seen a few times. The chain employs TRBV5-1 and TRBJ2-2; no definite D call. From germline, CDR1 is SGHRS and CDR2 YFSETQ. V lost 0 bases, J lost 0 bases, and 12 bases lay in between. The CDR3 runs 17 residues. Here the CDR3 DNA reads TGCGCCAGCAGCTTGGGCGCGACAACCTCGAACACCGGGGAGCTGTTTTTT. This codes for CASSLGATTSNTGELFF.

CDR3 region: CASSLGTAIGEQYF. For the CDR3, the DNA is TGCGCCAGCAGCCTAGGGACAGCTATCGGCGAGCAGTACTTC. The chain combines TRBV5-1 with TRBJ2-7, with TRBD1 matching over 7 bases. The CDR3 has 14 amino acids. J gave up 6 bases and V 4 bases, and 10 bases lay outside the gene matches. Germline CDR1 is SGHRS and CDR2 is YFSETQ.

V gene TRBV28 combines with J gene TRBJ1-2; D is unresolved. The V gene lost 6 bases and the J gene lost 8 bases, with 13 bases spanning the gap. Per the germline V gene, CDR1 is MDHEN and CDR2 is SYDVKM. The CDR3 sequence is 12 residues long. The CDR3 DNA sequence: TGTGCCAGCAGACATCACCAGCTCGGCTACACCTTC. The encoded protein is CASRHHQLGYTF.

This chain connects TRBV4-2 to TRBJ2-1; TRBD2 aligns across 9 bases. Germline V gene sequence: CDR1 LGHNA, CDR2 YNFKEQ. The CDR3 is made up of 17 amino acids. The V and J ends lost 1 base and 0 bases, in that order; junction bases with no gene match: 4. CDR3 residues: CASSQGTSVSSYNEQFF. CDR3 nucleotides: TGTGCCAGCAGCCAAGGGACTAGCGTTAGCTCCTACAATGAGCAGTTCTTC.

J is TRBJ2-7 and V is TRBV14, with D hard to call. This CDR3 is 13 amino acids long. The V end was cut by 0 bases, the J end by 6 bases, with 9 bases between. CDR1 is SGHDN and CDR2 is FVKESK in the germline V gene. The CDR3 loop is CASSQDVSGEQYF. The DNA of the CDR3 is TGTGCCAGCAGCCAAGATGTATCTGGCGAGCAGTACTTC.

Of note for this clone: This sample includes further DNA sequences coding for the same CDR3. The chain combines TRBV7-2 with TRBJ2-5; no definite D call. The germline CDR1 and CDR2 sequences are SGHTA and FQGNSA. Trimming took off 1 base at V and 1 base at J, with 4 bases between the two ends. The CDR3 sequence is 13 residues long. The CDR3 here is CASSLGLQETQYF. DNA of the CDR3: TGTGCCAGCAGCTTAGGGCTCCAAGAGACCCAGTACTTC.

V usage is TRBV18 and J usage is TRBJ2-5; D might be TRBD2 (6 bases). V lost 4 bases, J lost 5 bases, and 14 bases lay in between. The germline gives CDR1 KGHSH, CDR2 LQKENI. This CDR3 spans 14 amino acids. The CDR3 sequence: CASSQGTGSETQYF. CDR3 bases: TGTGCCAGCTCACAAGGGACCGGGAGCGAGACCCAGTACTTC.

The chain is built from TRBV7-2 and TRBJ2-2; D gene unclear. Germline CDR1 SGHTA, CDR2 FQGNSA. This CDR3 spans 16 amino acids. Trimming removed 2 bases at V and 4 bases at J, with 14 bases between. The CDR3: CASSLRSLTVTGELFF. The CDR3, as DNA: TGTGCCAGCAGCTTACGGTCACTTACAGTCACCGGGGAGCTGTTTTTT.

This clone was picked up one time. V and J are TRBV19 and TRBJ2-2; D unclear. The germline CDR1 and CDR2 sequences are LNHDA and SQIVND (reference sequence). The V gene lost 4 bases and the J gene lost 1 base, with 10 bases spanning the gap. The CDR3 is made up of 15 amino acids. The CDR3 DNA is TGTGCCAGTAGTACCTCTCAACGGAACACCGGGGAGCTGTTTTTT. It codes for CASSTSQRNTGELFF.

The chain employs TRBV5-1 and TRBJ1-1; a weak D match, TRBD1 (5 bases). This CDR3 has 15 amino acids. Trimming took off 3 bases at V and 1 base at J, with 13 bases between the two ends. CDR1 and CDR2 (germline): SGHRS, YFSETQ. CDR3 amino acids: CASSSGGSGNTEAFF. The CDR3 nucleotides read TGCGCCAGCAGCTCCGGGGGGAGCGGGAACACTGAAGCTTTCTTT.

The chain uses TRBV9 and TRBJ1-1; possible D gene TRBD1, 5 bases. Germline values: CDR1 SGDLS, CDR2 YYNGEE. Trimming took off 0 bases at V and 5 bases at J, with 17 bases between the two ends. The CDR3 sequence is 16 residues long. The CDR3 nucleotides are TGTGCCAGCAGCGTAGAAGAGGGGCCCCCGAGGACTGAAGCTTTCTTT. Translation: CASSVEEGPPRTEAFF.

The chain joins TRBV5-6 to TRBJ1-1; weak D call: TRBD1 (5 bases). The V end lost 3 bases, the J end lost 12 bases, and 18 bases lay between the germline ends. CDR1 and CDR2 (germline): SGHDT, YYEEEE. The CDR3 totals 13 residues. CDR3 loop: CASSSGGGVRSFF. DNA of the CDR3: TGTGCCAGCAGCTCGGGTGGAGGGGTGAGATCTTTCTTT.